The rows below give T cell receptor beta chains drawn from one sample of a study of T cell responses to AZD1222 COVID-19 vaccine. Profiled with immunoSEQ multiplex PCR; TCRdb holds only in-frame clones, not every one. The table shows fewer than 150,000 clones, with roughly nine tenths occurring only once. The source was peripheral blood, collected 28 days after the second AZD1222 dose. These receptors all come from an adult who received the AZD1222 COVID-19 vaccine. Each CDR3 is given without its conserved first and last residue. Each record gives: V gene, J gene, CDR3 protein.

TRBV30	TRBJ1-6	AWSVIPPLRPLH
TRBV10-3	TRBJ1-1	AISETGGTEAF
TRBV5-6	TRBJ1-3	ASSAWTLNSGNTIY
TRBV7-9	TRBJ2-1	ASSPEGSRAYNEQF
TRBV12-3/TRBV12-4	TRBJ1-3	ASSFWDTIY
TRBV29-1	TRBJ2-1	SVDWLGGSSYNEQF
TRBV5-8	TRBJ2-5	ASSTWDSWRETQY
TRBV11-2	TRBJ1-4	ASSVTGGGDEKLF
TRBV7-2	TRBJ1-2	ASSPGMNYGYT
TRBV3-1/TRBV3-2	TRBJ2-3	ASSLSGTDTQY
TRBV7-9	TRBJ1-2	ASSIQGFDGYT
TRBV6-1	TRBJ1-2	ASSIAESGYT
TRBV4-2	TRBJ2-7	ASSQEGTGLPYEQY
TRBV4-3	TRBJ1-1	ASSQVGTGGRTEAF
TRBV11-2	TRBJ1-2	ASSLRQGNLWGYT
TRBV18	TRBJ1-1	ASSPTRNTEAF
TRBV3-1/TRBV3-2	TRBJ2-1	ASSSQYNEQF
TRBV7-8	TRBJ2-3	ASSLILADTQY
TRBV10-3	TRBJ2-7	AIWDSSYEQY
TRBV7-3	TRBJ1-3	ASSPDSRQGNTIY
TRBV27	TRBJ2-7	ATQASSYEQY
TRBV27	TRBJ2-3	ASSFFPGLAGTTDTQY
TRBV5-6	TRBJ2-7	ASSLGSDYEQY
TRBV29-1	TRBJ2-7	STSDRDEQY
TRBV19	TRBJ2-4	ASHLAGEVSIQY
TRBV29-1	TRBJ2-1	SVLRESVEQF
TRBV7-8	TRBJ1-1	ASSPLAGVNTEAF
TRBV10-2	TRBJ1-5	ASSADRDNQPQH
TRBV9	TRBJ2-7	ASSVDLAGSYEQY
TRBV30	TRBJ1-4	AWTITVNEKLF
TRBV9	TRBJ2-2	ASSVVASGAGELF
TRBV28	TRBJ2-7	ASSDETSGRIYEQY
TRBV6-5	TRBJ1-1	ASSYRQAPNTEAF
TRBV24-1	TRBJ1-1	ATSDRQQGGTEAF
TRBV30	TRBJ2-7	AWSGSPHYEQY
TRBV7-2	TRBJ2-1	ASSVNSGAIYNEQF
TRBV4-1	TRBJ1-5	ASSPLGQGYHQPQH
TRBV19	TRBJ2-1	ASNNWASSYNEQF
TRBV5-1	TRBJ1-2	ASSLESPNYGYT
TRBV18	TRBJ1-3	ASSLGQGTGNTIY
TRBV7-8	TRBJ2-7	ASSLAPQGRFREKQY
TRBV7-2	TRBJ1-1	ASSHRTENTEAF
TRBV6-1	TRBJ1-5	ASSEIFGTGGVQPQH
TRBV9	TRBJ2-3	ASSPFVHFGTDTQY
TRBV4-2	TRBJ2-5	ASSQGTGADQETQY